These 31 T cell receptor beta chains share one sample of origin, sequenced in a study of blood T cell repertoires in COVID-19. The repertoire was sequenced with immunoSEQ multiplex PCR; TCRdb's copy has only in-frame clones and lacks some. Among fewer than 25,000 clones listed, roughly 87% were seen once. Sequencing was carried out using peripheral blood. The receptors come from a human donor in a cohort sampled during active COVID-19. The donor label of this sample is uncertain.

The chain combines TRBV2 with TRBJ2-1; 9 bases map to TRBD1. Looked up from germline, CDR1 is SNHLY and CDR2 is FYNNEI. V trimming: 7 bases; J trimming: 6 bases; junction bases outside the gene matches: 7. CDR3 length: 14 residues. CDR3 in amino acids: CASKRGQGGNEQFF. The CDR3 bases are TGTGCCAGCAAACGGGGACAGGGTGGCAATGAGCAGTTCTTC. Variable domain in full (rest from reference TRBV2 and TRBJ2-1): EPEVTQTPSHQVTQMGQEVILRCVPISNHLYFYWYRQILGQKVEFLVSFYNNEISEKSEIFDDQFSVERPDGSNFTLKIRSTKLEDSAMYFCASKRGQGGNEQFFGPGTRLTVL.

On this clone: At one end, the junction sequence differs from germline, possibly due to a read error. V and J are TRBV11-2 and TRBJ2-7; 9 positions match TRBD1. The CDR3 covers 12 residues. Per germline, CDR1 SGHAT and CDR2 FQNNGV. CDR3 amino acids: CASSSKRDRVLF. The CDR3 bases are TGTGCCAGCAGCTCTAAGCGGGACAGGGTCCTTTTC.

The chain recombines TRBV6-1 with TRBJ1-1, with 11 bases that match TRBD1. Trimming at V came to 1 base and at J to 5 bases, leaving 3 bases not matched to a gene. CDR3 length equals 15 residues. Germline V gene sequence: CDR1 MNHNS, CDR2 SASEGT. The CDR3 is CASSEGGTGGTEAFF. CDR3 bases: TGTGCCAGCAGTGAAGGCGGGACAGGGGGGACTGAAGCTTTCTTT.

The chain is built from TRBV5-4 and TRBJ1-2, with TRBD1 matching 7 bases. The junction had 15 bases not matched to a gene; V was cut back by 4 bases and J by 0 bases. This CDR3 is 18 amino acids long. The germline V gene has CDR1 SGHNT and CDR2 YYREEE (reference sequence). CDR3 sequence reads: CASSRGGQKALTNYGYTF. The CDR3 region has the DNA TGTGCCAGCAGCCGGGGGGGACAGAAAGCTCTGACTAACTATGGCTACACCTTC.

The rearrangement uses TRBV9 and TRBJ2-6; the D is unclear. The CDR3 extends over 16 amino acids. CDR1 and CDR2 (germline): SGDLS, YYNGEE. Trimming shortened V by 2 bases and J by 0 bases, and 9 bases separated the two germline ends. CDR3 in DNA: TGTGCCAGCAGCGTTGGCGGAAACTCTGGGGCCAACGTCCTGACTTTC. It translates to CASSVGGNSGANVLTF.

V and J are TRBV12-5 and TRBJ2-1; TRBD2 agrees at 8 bases. The CDR3 is 14 residues long. V shed 5 bases and J 7 bases; nucleotides not matched to a gene: 7. Germline lookup yields CDR1 LGHNT and CDR2 FRNRAP. CDR3 sequence: CASGKGLVGNEQFF. Written as DNA, the CDR3 is TGTGCTAGTGGTAAGGGACTAGTTGGGAATGAGCAGTTCTTC.

The chain employs TRBV27 and TRBJ2-1; 8 bases are a match to TRBD2. J gave up 4 bases and V 4 bases, and 3 bases lay outside the gene matches. Germline V lookup: CDR1 MNHEY, CDR2 SMNVEV (reference sequence). CDR3 length equals 14 residues. The CDR3 DNA sequence: TGTGCCAGCAGTTCGGCTAGCGGGTACAATGAGCAGTTCTTC. As protein: CASSSASGYNEQFF.

This sequence joins TRBV28 and TRBJ2-1; TRBD2 agrees at 9 bases. The germline V gene encodes CDR1 MDHEN and CDR2 SYDVKM. The CDR3 consists of 16 residues. The junction had 10 bases not matched to a gene; V was cut back by 1 base and J by 9 bases. DNA of the CDR3: TGTGCCAGCAGTTTATTCGATGGCGGGAGGGCCGTTGAGCAGTTCTTC. Translating gives CASSLFDGGRAVEQFF.

The J gene is TRBJ2-1, the V gene TRBV5-1, with 9 bases matching TRBD1. This CDR3 has 15 residues. Germline V CDR1 and CDR2: SGHRS, YFSETQ. V dropped 1 base and J dropped 4; count of bases not matched to a gene: 3. The CDR3 sequence is CASSLRGQGYNEQFF. The CDR3 DNA follows: TGCGCCAGCAGCTTGAGGGGACAGGGATACAATGAGCAGTTCTTC.

The chain's CDR3 is CATSGHTGGDTGELFF. CDR3 sequence (DNA): TGTGCCACCAGTGGCCACACAGGGGGAGACACCGGGGAGCTGTTTTTT. The chain is built from TRBV24-1 and TRBJ2-2; TRBD1 matches at 8 bases. The V and J ends lost 5 bases and 3 bases, in that order; junction bases with no gene match: 7. The germline V gene encodes CDR1 KGHDR and CDR2 SFDVKD. This CDR3 spans 16 amino acids.

V usage is TRBV10-2 and J usage is TRBJ2-3; maybe TRBD2 (5 bases). The CDR3 contains 13 residues. V dropped 0 bases and J dropped 11 bases, with 12 bases sitting between them. CDR1 and CDR2 (germline): WSHSY, SAAADI. CDR3 sequence: CASSESTPRVQYF. The CDR3 DNA reads as TGCGCCAGCAGTGAGTCGACTCCGAGGGTGCAGTATTTT.

The rearrangement links TRBV11-2 to TRBJ2-3; D uncertain. The CDR3 contains 15 residues. The germline gives CDR1 SGHAT, CDR2 FQNNGV. Trimming pared 0 bases from V and 0 bases from J, leaving 7 bases between. CDR3 in DNA: TGTGCCAGCAGCTTAGACGGTCGGAGCACAGATACGCAGTATTTT. The encoded protein is CASSLDGRSTDTQYF.

The CDR3 loop is CASSIRSGDEQYF. The CDR3, as DNA: TGTGCCAGTAGTATAAGGAGCGGTGACGAGCAGTACTTC. The V and J genes are TRBV19 and TRBJ2-7, with a weak D call TRBD2 (5 bases). The V gene's germline CDR1 is LNHDA and CDR2 SQIVND (reference sequence). This CDR3 region has 13 residues. Trimming pared 2 bases from V and 5 bases from J, leaving 10 bases between.

The chain carries TRBV10-3 and TRBJ2-7; 13 nucleotides line up with TRBD2. The V and J ends lost 4 bases and 3 bases, in that order; junction bases with no gene match: 3. From germline, CDR1 is ENHRY and CDR2 SYGVKD. This CDR3 has 15 amino acids. The CDR3 bases are TGTGCCATCAGTGGAGGACTAGCGGGAGACTACGAGCAGTACTTC. Translation: CAISGGLAGDYEQYF.

In this sample, this clone turned up a few times. The genes are TRBV6-1 and TRBJ2-7; D not resolved. Trimming removed 2 bases at V and 5 bases at J, with 16 bases between. Germline CDR1 is MNHNS and CDR2 is SASEGT. This CDR3 is built from 15 residues. CDR3 DNA sequence: TGTGCCAGCAGTGAACGTTGGGCATTGATCGACGAGCAGTACTTC. Its protein is CASSERWALIDEQYF.

As DNA, the CDR3 is TGTGCCAGCAGCTTATTAGGGGGCTTAGTTAGCGGGAGTGGGCATGAGCAGTTCTTC. Translated, it gives CASSLLGGLVSGSGHEQFF. V gene TRBV7-9 combines with J gene TRBJ2-1; TRBD2 matches at 9 bases. V lost 2 bases and J lost 8; bases outside the gene matches: 19. CDR1 and CDR2 (germline): SEHNR, FQNEAQ (reference sequence). The CDR3 spans 19 residues.

The chain carries TRBV10-3 and TRBJ2-1, with 11 bases fitting TRBD1. V trimming: 5 bases; J trimming: 6 bases; junction bases outside the gene matches: 6. The germline V gene encodes CDR1 ENHRY and CDR2 SYGVKD. CDR3 length: 15 residues. CDR3 nucleotides: TGTGCCATCAGTCCGGGACAGGGGGGAGGCAATGAGCAGTTCTTC. This encodes CAISPGQGGGNEQFF.

The chain employs TRBV30 and TRBJ1-5; TRBD1 is a possible D gene (5 bases). Germline loops: CDR1 GTSNPN, CDR2 SVGIG (reference sequence). Trimming removed 0 bases at V and 3 bases at J, with 12 bases between. There are 15 residues in the CDR3. The CDR3: CAWSVRGSLNQPQHF. CDR3 bases: TGTGCCTGGAGTGTACGGGGGAGCCTCAATCAGCCCCAGCATTTT. The full variable domain, with the rest looked up from reference TRBV30 and TRBJ1-5, is SQTIHQWPATLVQPVGSPLSLECTVEGTSNPNLYWYRQAAGRGLQLLFYSVGIGQISSEVPQNLSASRPQDRQFILSSKKLLLSDSGFYLCAWSVRGSLNQPQHFGDGTRLSIL.

The rearrangement links TRBV5-8 to TRBJ1-1; possibly TRBD1 for D (5 bases). The CDR3 has 13 residues. Trimming shortened V by 2 bases and J by 4 bases, and 9 bases separated the two germline ends. Germline V gives CDR1 SGHTS, CDR2 YDEGEE. The CDR3 nucleotides read TGTGCCAGCAGCTTATTCCAGGGCACTGAAGCTTTCTTT. It translates to CASSLFQGTEAFF.

The J gene is TRBJ2-7, the V gene TRBV5-1, with TRBD2 matching over 7 bases. The CDR3 runs 16 residues. Germline V CDR1 and CDR2: SGHRS, YFSETQ. V lost 0 bases and J lost 4; bases outside the gene matches: 10. The CDR3: CASSLGPSGRWYEQYF. The CDR3 nucleotides read TGCGCCAGCAGCTTGGGGCCTAGCGGAAGGTGGTACGAGCAGTACTTC. Complete variable domain (other parts from reference TRBV5-1 and TRBJ2-7): KAGVTQTPRYLIKTRGQQVTLSCSPISGHRSVSWYQQTPGQGLQFLFEYFSETQRNKGNFPGRFSGRQFSNSRSEMNVSTLELGDSALYLCASSLGPSGRWYEQYFGPGTRLTVT.

V usage is TRBV5-4 and J usage is TRBJ2-7; 12 bases are shared with TRBD2. The CDR3 extends over 16 amino acids. Germline V CDR1 and CDR2: SGHNT, YYREEE (reference sequence). With 4 bases clipped from V and 3 bases from J, the junction kept 8 bases outside the gene matches. The CDR3 protein is CASSTSPLAGGYEQYF. Here the CDR3 DNA reads TGTGCCAGCAGCACGAGCCCACTAGCGGGAGGCTACGAGCAGTACTTC.

The chain links TRBV3-1 (or the pseudogene TRBV3-2) to TRBJ2-2; D is unresolved. Trimming pared 8 bases from V and 5 bases from J, leaving 9 bases between. Germline V gene sequence: CDR1 LGHDT, CDR2 YNNKEL (reference sequence). This CDR3 has 12 residues. The CDR3 reads CASSVWTGELFF. DNA of the CDR3: TGTGCCAGCTCGGTTTGGACCGGGGAGCTGTTTTTT.

This clone has a single count. The V and J genes are TRBV5-5 and TRBJ2-7, with D hard to call. Trimming left V 0 bases short and J 5 bases short, with 12 bases between. CDR1 is SGHKS and CDR2 is YYEKEE in the germline V gene (reference sequence). This CDR3 contains 14 residues. The CDR3, as DNA: TGTGCCAGCAGCTTGGTTCAGTGGGCCGACGAGCAGTACTTC. Its protein is CASSLVQWADEQYF.

The gene calls are TRBV6-6 and TRBJ2-3; TRBD1 might be the D (6 bases). This CDR3 is built from 15 residues. Germline values: CDR1 MNHNY, CDR2 SVGAGI (reference sequence). With 2 bases removed from V and 1 base from J, the gap between germline ends came to 10 bases. CDR3 loop: CASSYPRTGTDTQYF. In DNA form, the CDR3 reads TGTGCCAGCAGTTACCCCCGGACAGGCACAGATACGCAGTATTTT.

The rearrangement links TRBV11-1 to TRBJ2-1, with 7 bases identical to TRBD2. J lost 6 bases, V lost 6 bases, and 5 bases had no gene match. The CDR3 runs to 13 residues. Germline CDR1 reads SGHAT; CDR2 reads FQDESV (reference sequence). The DNA of the CDR3 is TGTGCCAGCAGGGCGGGGGAAGGCAATGAGCAGTTCTTC. Translation gives CASRAGEGNEQFF.

CDR3 residues: CASSFIHNAEVDPQPQHF. The CDR3, as DNA: TGTGCCAGCAGTTTCATACATAATGCCGAGGTCGATCCTCAGCCCCAGCATTTT. This sequence joins TRBV28 and TRBJ1-5; D unresolved. Trimming took off 3 bases at V and 6 bases at J, with 24 bases between the two ends. The germline CDR1 and CDR2 sequences are MDHEN and SYDVKM. The CDR3 extends over 18 amino acids.

CDR3 in DNA: TGTGCCAGCAAACTGGGACAGTCGAGCTCCTACGAGCAGTACTTC. Translated: CASKLGQSSSYEQYF. The chain is built from TRBV6-5 and TRBJ2-7; 7 bases agree with TRBD1. The CDR3 is 15 residues long. The germline CDR1 and CDR2 sequences are MNHEY and SVGAGI. V gave up 7 bases and J gave up 0 bases; unmatched junction bases: 9.

The genes are TRBV9 and TRBJ2-1; D is possibly TRBD2 (7 bases). Germline V CDR1 and CDR2: SGDLS, YYNGEE. With 0 bases removed from V and 6 bases from J, the gap between germline ends came to 13 bases. This CDR3 comprises 15 residues. This chain's CDR3 is CASSVDGGLGNEQFF. The CDR3 DNA reads as TGTGCCAGCAGCGTAGACGGGGGGCTGGGCAATGAGCAGTTCTTC.

Here the CDR3 DNA reads TGTGCCAGCAGTGACTCGAGTAGGCTAGCGGGAGGGGATGACGAGCAGTACTTC. It is translated as CASSDSSRLAGGDDEQYF. The rearrangement links TRBV6-4 to TRBJ2-7, with 12 bases identical to TRBD2. The CDR3 loop spans 18 amino acids. Germline trimming cut 0 bases from V and 5 bases from J; bases unmatched to any gene: 11. Per the germline V gene, CDR1 is MRHNA and CDR2 is SNTAGT.

The chain has TRBV2 and TRBJ2-5; the D gene is possibly TRBD1 (6 bases). CDR3 length: 14 residues. V lost 10 bases and J lost 7, with 22 bases in between. The germline CDR1 and CDR2 sequences are SNHLY and FYNNEI. The CDR3 DNA is TGTGCCACGGGGAATGGACAGTTCTTTGGGACCCAGTACTTC. Protein: CATGNGQFFGTQYF.

The chain recombines TRBV30 with TRBJ2-4; no firm D call. Per the germline V gene, CDR1 is GTSNPN and CDR2 is SVGIG (reference sequence). The CDR3 is 13 amino acids. V was shortened by 0 bases and J by 6 bases, with 9 bases between the two germline ends. CDR3 sequence: CAWSVSLGNIQYF. The CDR3 region has the DNA TGTGCCTGGAGTGTAAGCCTAGGAAACATTCAGTACTTC.